The T cell receptor beta chain under discussion was sequenced for a study of lymphopenia after photon versus proton radiotherapy (dated by TCRdb to the late 2010s). Regarding the complete study: In patients with gastrointestinal tumors who developed high-grade lymphopenia, the study compared the immunological effects of photon radiation therapy with those of proton radiation therapy. A cohort of about 22 patients with gastrointestinal tumors who received either photon or proton therapy and subsequently developed lymphopenia was included. The goal of the study was to describe how the two radiation modalities differ in their effects on the immune system. Here is what the overall study found, with its caveats: The authors looked at the survival association only in patients who died, and they framed better survival with proton therapy as a possibility rather than a demonstrated result. After the lymphocyte count nadir, photon-treated repertoires showed oligoclonal expansion, especially of CD8+ Temra cells, which drove the drop in diversity. During treatment, patients who received proton therapy stayed relatively stable, whereas patients who received photon therapy lost naive T cells and TCR diversity and gained effector/memory populations. Across the cohort, among patients who died, a greater drop in TCR diversity after the nadir was inversely correlated with overall survival time.

The CDR3 has 13 amino acids, counting the end cysteine and phenylalanine. The DNA shown is the 39-base CDR3, in frame from base 1. As encoded in the germline V gene, CDR1 is SGDLS while CDR2 is YYNGEE. V is cut by 0 bases and J by 3 bases, and the space between the germline ends is 4 bases. Preparation of the library involved the immunoSEQ multiplex PCR assay. T cell repertoires were profiled by deep sequencing of rearranged TCR beta loci, alongside multiparametric flow cytometry. TCRdb re-hosts the immuneACCESS table, in-frame sequences only. Its copies lack some clones; in the studies checked, an unresolved V gene accounts for under half of them, and the cause for the rest is not known. This sample gives 150,000 to 200,000 clones in total; more than 85% of them show up just once. The ten largest clonotypes hold less than 6% of the sample. As regards this clone: No antigen is known for it. Base qualities are not recorded, but no much larger clone differs from it by a single base.

The starting material was peripheral blood, obtained from a patient treated with photon-based radiotherapy. In this chain, TRBV9 is recombined with TRBJ2-1, with the D gene not clear enough to name. The receptor was derived from a man aged 50-59 years with gastric cancer. The CDR3 amino acid sequence is: CASSVGFYNEQFF. The nucleotide sequence reads as follows: TGTGCCAGCAGCGTAGGATTCTACAATGAGCAGTTCTTC.